This entry concerns a single TCR beta chain. Its antigen is unknown. These data are taken from a study of cytomegalovirus exposure and HLA in healthy donors. Regarding the study as a whole: A later analysis showed TCR association rates differing by HLA locus, peaking at DRB1 and lowest at HLA-C. Researchers reported from a later analysis that most CMV-associated TCR beta chains appeared HLA-restricted.

60 Vbeta and 13 Jbeta primers were used in PCR. Clones were sequenced by immunoSEQ multiplex PCR, and TCRdb holds only the in-frame ones, with some missing. In the table there are some 130,000 clones, approximately 60% of which are singletons. CDR1 LNHDA and CDR2 SQIVND come from the germline V gene (reference sequence). Trimming stripped 0 bases from V and 4 bases from J, with 4 bases between. The CDR3 is made up of 13 amino acids. The chain is built from TRBV19 and TRBJ1-5; D gene ambiguous. Specimen: PBMCs. The source of this sequence is a woman aged 40 to 50 in good health and CMV-seronegative. The DNA for the CDR3 is TGTGCCAGTAGTATAGACGGGAATCAGCCCCAGCATTTT. Its protein product is CASSIDGNQPQHF.